In this sample, the clone carrying this T cell receptor beta chain turned up a few times. The data were obtained in a study of blood T cell repertoires in COVID-19. Study in general: Sites across the United States, Italy and Spain contributed samples from acute and convalescent COVID-19. Sources were T cells, B-cell-depleted T cells, or PBMCs; the material itself was cDNA or gDNA.

Assay: immunoSEQ multiplex PCR; the TCRdb copy retains only in-frame clones and omits some. The sample lists about 55,000 clones; around four fifths were seen once. There are 15 residues in the CDR3. V lost 3 bases and J lost 2, with 11 bases in between. Germline CDR1 and CDR2: SGHVS and FQNEAQ. This clonotype originated in a woman aged 60-75 years with acute or convalescent COVID-19. The sample comprised peripheral blood. The chain recombines TRBV7-8 with TRBJ1-3; D is perhaps TRBD1 (6 bases). CDR3 coding DNA: TGTGCCAGCAGCTTGGCTAGGGGGACTGGAAACACCATATATTTT. Encoded protein: CASSLARGTGNTIYF. The variable domain in full, with the rest retrieved from reference TRBV7-8 and TRBJ1-3, is GAGVSQSPRYKVAKRGQDVALRCDPISGHVSLFWYQQALGQGPEFLTYFQNEAQLDKSGLPSDRFFAERPEGSVSTLKIQRTQQEDSAVYLCASSLARGTGNTIYFGEGSWLTVV.